The clone carrying this T cell receptor (beta chain) came up many times. The sample comes from a study of early T cells in non-severe SARS-CoV-2 infection. Looking at the study overall: Sequenced bulk RNA came from whole blood that was unsorted, and chains were unpaired.

Unique molecular identifier tags were affixed to discrete cDNA molecules. TCRdb fed the 5' RACE reads into MiXCR, producing one record per CDR3 protein. This table holds roughly 110,000 distinct CDR3 sequences, around 10% found once. V gave up 3 bases and J gave up 1 base; unmatched junction bases: 4. Germline CDR1 is SQVTM and CDR2 is ANQGSEA. The CDR3 sequence is 14 residues long. This sequence originates from an adult who was a healthcare worker with PCR-confirmed SARS-CoV-2 infection or an uninfected control (not recorded which). The rearrangement joins TRBV29-1 to TRBJ2-5; TRBD1 agrees at 8 bases. Sequencing input: whole blood. CDR3 sequence reads: CSVDRQGTQETQYF. DNA for the CDR3: TGCAGCGTTGACCGACAGGGGACCCAAGAGACCCAGTACTTC.